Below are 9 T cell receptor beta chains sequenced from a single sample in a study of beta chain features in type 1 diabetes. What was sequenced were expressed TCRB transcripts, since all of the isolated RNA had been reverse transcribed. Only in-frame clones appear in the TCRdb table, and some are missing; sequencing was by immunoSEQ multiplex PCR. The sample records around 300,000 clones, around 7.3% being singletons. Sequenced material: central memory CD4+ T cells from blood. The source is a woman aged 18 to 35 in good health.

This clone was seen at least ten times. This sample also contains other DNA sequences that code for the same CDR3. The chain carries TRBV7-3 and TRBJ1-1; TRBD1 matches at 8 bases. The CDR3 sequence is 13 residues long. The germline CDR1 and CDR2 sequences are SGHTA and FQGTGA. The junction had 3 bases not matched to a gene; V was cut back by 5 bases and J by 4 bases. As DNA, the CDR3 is TGTGCCAGCAGCCCCACAGGGGGCACTGAAGCTTTCTTT. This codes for CASSPTGGTEAFF.

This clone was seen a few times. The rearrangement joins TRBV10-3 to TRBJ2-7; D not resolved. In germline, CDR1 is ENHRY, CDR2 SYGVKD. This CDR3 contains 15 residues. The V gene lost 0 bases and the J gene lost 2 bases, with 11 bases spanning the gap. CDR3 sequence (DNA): TGTGCCATCAGTGAGTCAAAAGACGGAGCCTACGAGCAGTACTTC. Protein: CAISESKDGAYEQYF.

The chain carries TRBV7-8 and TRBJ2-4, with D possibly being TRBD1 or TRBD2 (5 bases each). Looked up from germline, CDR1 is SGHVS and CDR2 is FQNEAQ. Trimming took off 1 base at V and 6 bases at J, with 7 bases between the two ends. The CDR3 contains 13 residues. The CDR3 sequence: CASSLGDGNIQYF. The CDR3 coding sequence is TGTGCCAGCAGCTTAGGGGACGGAAACATTCAGTACTTC.

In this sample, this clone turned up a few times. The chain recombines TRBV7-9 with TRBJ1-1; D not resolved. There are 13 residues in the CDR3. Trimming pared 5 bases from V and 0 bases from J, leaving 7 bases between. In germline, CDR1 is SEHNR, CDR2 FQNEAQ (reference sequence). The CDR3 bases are TGTGCCAGCAGCCCTGACCTGAACACTGAAGCTTTCTTT. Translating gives CASSPDLNTEAFF.

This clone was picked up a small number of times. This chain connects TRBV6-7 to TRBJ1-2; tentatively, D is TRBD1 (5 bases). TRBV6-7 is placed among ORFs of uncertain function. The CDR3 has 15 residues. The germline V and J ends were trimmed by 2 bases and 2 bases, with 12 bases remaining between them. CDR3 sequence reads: CASSYPGKENYGYTF. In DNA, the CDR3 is TGTGCCAGCAGTTACCCAGGGAAGGAGAACTATGGCTACACCTTC.

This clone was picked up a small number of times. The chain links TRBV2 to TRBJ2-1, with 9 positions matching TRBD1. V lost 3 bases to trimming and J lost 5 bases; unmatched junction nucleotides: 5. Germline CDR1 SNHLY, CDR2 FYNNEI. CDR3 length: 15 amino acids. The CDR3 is CASSDVTGGDNEQFF. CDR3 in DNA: TGTGCCAGCAGTGACGTGACAGGGGGTGACAATGAGCAGTTCTTC.

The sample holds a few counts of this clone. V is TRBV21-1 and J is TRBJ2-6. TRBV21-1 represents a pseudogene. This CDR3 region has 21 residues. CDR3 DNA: TGTGCCAGCAGCAACGCTAGCAGGGATGCACGTAGTTTTTCTGGGGCCAACGTCCTGACTTTC. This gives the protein CASSNASRDARSFSGANVLTF.

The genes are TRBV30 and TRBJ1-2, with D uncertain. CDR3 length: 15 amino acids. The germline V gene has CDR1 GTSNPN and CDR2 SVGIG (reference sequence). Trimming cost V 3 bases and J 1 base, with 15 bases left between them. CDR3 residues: CAWRGWTDLNYGYTF. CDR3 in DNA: TGTGCCTGGAGAGGCTGGACGGACCTTAACTATGGCTACACCTTC.

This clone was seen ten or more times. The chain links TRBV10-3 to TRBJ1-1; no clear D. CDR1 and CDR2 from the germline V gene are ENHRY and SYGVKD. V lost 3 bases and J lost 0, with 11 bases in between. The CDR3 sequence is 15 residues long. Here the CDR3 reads CAISEPGSLNTEAFF. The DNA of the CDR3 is TGTGCCATCAGTGAACCCGGGTCCTTGAACACTGAAGCTTTCTTT.